This TCR beta chain was obtained from a study of T cell responses to AZD1222 COVID-19 vaccine. The CDR3 sequence is 13 residues long. Per germline, CDR1 SEHNR and CDR2 FQNEAQ (reference sequence). Between the trimmed V and J ends, which lost 5 bases and 4 bases, there was a span of 12 bases. The method was immunoSEQ multiplex PCR; TCRdb's version includes in-frame clones alone and lacks a portion of them. The table has 100,000 to 150,000 clones, 89% seen once; the top ten hold roughly 6.3%. This clone appeared a few times. Its antigen is as yet unknown. General study findings and limits: Of the AZD1222 recipients, only 5 or 6 were seropositive at baseline. Across spike, vaccine-associated CD4 TCRs were found, dominant at 160-218 and 743-854.

The TCR sequence derives from an adult in good health. The chain employs TRBV7-9 and TRBJ2-7, with TRBD2 as a possible D gene (5 bases). Sequencing was performed on peripheral blood, taken on day 0 of AZD1222 vaccination. CDR3 nucleotide sequence: TGTGCCAGCAGCCCGACGGGGTTTTACGAGCAGTACTTC. Protein: CASSPTGFYEQYF.